The rows below give T cell receptor beta chains drawn from one sample of a study of OX40 agonist ivuxolimab in advanced cancers. Clones were read by immunoSEQ multiplex PCR, and TCRdb kept only the in-frame ones, dropping some. Here the sample spans tens of thousands of clones, more than 80% being singletons. The sequenced sample was CD4+ or CD8+ T cells sorted from blood, obtained in a trial of the OX40 agonist ivuxolimab. The receptor source for this set is an adult with an advanced solid tumor such as melanoma, head and neck, liver or kidney cancer. Each CDR3 is given with its conserved first and last residue. The D gene is left open where the match is weak. Rows may omit the clone size; those that give it use once, few, many or a size class.

cdr3_aa cdr3_nt v_call cdr3_length clone_size d_call j_call
CASKFTGANVLTF TGTGCCAGCAAATTCACTGGGGCCAACGTCCTGACTTTC TRBV27 13 - - TRBJ2-6
CASSRETGGSGNTIYF TGTGCCAGCAGCCGAGAAACAGGGGGCTCTGGAAACACCATATATTTT TRBV7-9 16 - TRBD1 TRBJ1-3
CASSTERETQYF TGTGCCAGTAGTACGGAAAGGGAGACCCAGTACTTC TRBV19 12 - - TRBJ2-5
CASSRGLANEQFF TGTGCCAGCAGCCGAGGACTAGCCAATGAGCAGTTCTTC TRBV5-4 13 - TRBD2 TRBJ2-1
CATSRETGGYDYGYTF TGTGCCACCAGCAGAGAAACAGGGGGCTACGACTATGGCTACACCTTC TRBV15 16 - TRBD1 TRBJ1-2
CASSFGLAIYNEQFF TGTGCCAGCAGCTTTGGACTAGCGATTTACAATGAGCAGTTCTTC TRBV7-3 15 once TRBD2 TRBJ2-1
CASSPEGGSPEAFF TGTGCCAGCTCACCAGAGGGGGGCAGCCCTGAAGCTTTCTTT TRBV18 14 - - TRBJ1-1
CASSPSATNEKLFF TGTGCCAGCTCACCAAGTGCAACTAATGAAAAACTGTTTTTT TRBV18 14 - - TRBJ1-4
CASSDNTPEQFF TGTGCCAGCAGTGACAATACGCCTGAGCAGTTCTTC TRBV2 12 - - TRBJ2-1
CASSLSSQVMNTEAFF TGTGCCAGCAGCTTATCATCTCAGGTGATGAACACTGAAGCTTTCTTT TRBV7-2 16 - - TRBJ1-1
CASSYDQDGYNEQFF TGTGCCAGCAGCTATGACCAGGATGGGTACAATGAGCAGTTCTTC TRBV7-2 15 - - TRBJ2-1
CASSDRGGNTEAFF TGTGCCAGTAGCGACCGAGGTGGGAACACTGAAGCTTTCTTT TRBV19 14 - - TRBJ1-1
CASSSPRGGHPYEQYF TGTGCCAGCAGTTCCCCCAGAGGGGGACACCCATACGAGCAGTACTTC TRBV6-5 16 - - TRBJ2-7
CASSFWAGRSNEKLFF TGTGCCAGCAGCTTCTGGGCAGGGCGGTCTAATGAAAAACTGTTTTTT TRBV7-2 16 - - TRBJ1-4
CASSPLGGPTSGNTIYF TGTGCCAGCAGCCCGCTGGGGGGCCCTACTTCTGGAAACACCATATATTTT TRBV28 17 - - TRBJ1-3
CAWSYRTYEQYF TGTGCCTGGTCCTACAGGACCTACGAGCAGTACTTC TRBV30 12 - - TRBJ2-7
CASSESSPGGSNQPQHF TGTGCCAGCAGTGAATCAAGCCCAGGGGGGAGCAATCAGCCCCAGCATTTT TRBV25-1 17 - TRBD1 TRBJ1-5